One and the same sample provided the 10 T cell receptor beta chains below, sequenced in a study of long-term antiretroviral therapy in people with HIV. The run of the v3.0 immunoSEQ assay was at survey level. Produced via immunoSEQ multiplex PCR; TCRdb's table is partial and in-frame only. Here the sample spans 10,000 or so clones, 70% to 85% being singletons. The source was unsorted PBMCs, collected less than 3.3 years before starting antiretroviral therapy. The source is a man in his forties with HIV.

This clone turned up a few times. The genes are TRBV7-9 and TRBJ1-1, with D perhaps matching TRBD1 (5 bases). Looked up from germline, CDR1 is SEHNR and CDR2 is FQNEAQ (reference sequence). This CDR3 region has 13 residues. V was clipped by 6 bases and J by 1 base, with 9 bases between them. The CDR3 nucleotides read TGTGCCAGCAGGCGCACAGGGAACACTGAAGCTTTCTTT. Its translation is CASRRTGNTEAFF.

The V gene is TRBV5-1, the J gene TRBJ2-3; D gene uncertain. Trimming removed 1 base at V and 3 bases at J, with 12 bases between. The CDR3 totals 15 residues. Per germline, CDR1 SGHRS and CDR2 YFSETQ. The CDR3 nucleotides read TGCGCCAGCAGCTTGCGCCAGCTGGGTACAGATACGCAGTATTTT. It specifies CASSLRQLGTDTQYF.

The chain employs TRBV6-5 and TRBJ2-3, with D unresolved. The germline V gene has CDR1 MNHEY and CDR2 SVGAGI. Between the trimmed V and J ends, which lost 4 bases and 1 base, there was a span of 9 bases. The length of the CDR3 is 14 residues. The CDR3 nucleotides read TGTGCCAGCAGTTTCCGTAAGGGCACAGATACGCAGTATTTT. Translated: CASSFRKGTDTQYF.

V usage is TRBV6-1 and J usage is TRBJ2-1, with D uncertain. V was trimmed by 2 bases and J by 15 bases, leaving 14 bases between them. CDR1 is MNHNS and CDR2 is SASEGT in the germline V gene. The CDR3 has 12 amino acids. CDR3 in amino acids: CASSELTFTLFF. CDR3 in DNA: TGTGCCAGCAGTGAACTGACCTTTACTTTGTTCTTC.

This clone was observed a single time. V gene TRBV10-3 combines with J gene TRBJ1-4; a weak D match, TRBD1 (6 bases). The V gene's germline CDR1 is ENHRY and CDR2 SYGVKD. V shed 10 bases and J shed 8 bases, with 20 bases lying between them. The CDR3 is 14 amino acids. The CDR3 bases are TGTGCCACCCGGGACACCACCCAGAAGGAAAAACTGTTTTTT. Translating it yields CATRDTTQKEKLFF.

The rearrangement links TRBV5-1 to TRBJ2-2; unclear D gene. Germline assignment: CDR1 SGHRS and CDR2 YFSETQ. The CDR3 consists of 12 residues. Trimming removed 5 bases from V and 4 bases from J, with 6 bases in between. CDR3 sequence: CASRVATGELFF. The CDR3 bases are TGCGCCAGCAGGGTAGCCACCGGGGAGCTGTTTTTT.

V is TRBV10-3 and J is TRBJ1-1; a weak D match, TRBD1 (5 bases). Trimming pared 10 bases from V and 4 bases from J, leaving 10 bases between. In germline, CDR1 is ENHRY, CDR2 SYGVKD. CDR3 length equals 11 residues. CDR3: CATAGGTEAFF. The CDR3 DNA follows: TGTGCCACGGCCGGGGGCACTGAAGCTTTCTTT.

The chain uses TRBV30 and TRBJ1-4, with D perhaps matching TRBD1 (5 bases). The CDR3 runs 14 residues. The germline V and J ends were trimmed by 1 base and 7 bases, with 13 bases remaining between them. Germline CDR1 and CDR2: GTSNPN and SVGIG (reference sequence). CDR3 loop: CAWSAGTLGEKLFF. The CDR3 bases are TGTGCCTGGAGTGCTGGGACCTTGGGTGAAAAACTGTTTTTT.

There are a few counts of this clone. The genes are TRBV7-6 and TRBJ2-2; D not certain. This CDR3 contains 14 residues. Germline-derived CDR1 and CDR2 are SGHVS and FNYEAQ. V shed 1 base and J shed 3 bases, with 6 bases lying between them. CDR3 in amino acids: CASSLESYTGELFF. CDR3 sequence (DNA): TGTGCCAGCAGCTTAGAGTCCTACACCGGGGAGCTGTTTTTT. The full variable domain, its missing parts supplied by reference TRBV7-6 and TRBJ2-2, is GAGVSQSPRYKVTKRGQDVALRCDPISGHVSLYWYRQALGQGPEFLTYFNYEAQQDKSGLPNDRFSAERPEGSISTLTIQRTEQRDSAMYRCASSLESYTGELFFGEGSRLTVL.

This clone was observed a few times. This chain joins TRBV19 and TRBJ2-7, with 8 bases fitting TRBD1. Trimming took 7 bases from V and 5 from J; bases not matched to a gene: 16. CDR3 length equals 16 residues. Per germline, CDR1 LNHDA and CDR2 SQIVND (reference sequence). CDR3 in DNA: TGTGCCAGTAATCCAGGGCAGAACTACAGGGGGGACGAGCAGTACTTC. It specifies CASNPGQNYRGDEQYF. The entire variable domain, with the rest obtained from reference TRBV19 and TRBJ2-7, is as follows: DGGITQSPKYLFRKEGQNVTLSCEQNLNHDAMYWYRQDPGQGLRLIYYSQIVNDFQKGDIAEGYSVSREKKESFPLTVTSAQKNPTAFYLCASNPGQNYRGDEQYFGPGTRLTVT.